This TCR beta chain is drawn from a study of blood T cell repertoires in COVID-19. Background on the study: The United States, Italy and Spain provided the acute and convalescent COVID-19 samples. The cDNA or gDNA used as material had been derived from T cells, B-cell-depleted T cells, or PBMCs.

Germline trimming cut 0 bases from V and 3 bases from J; bases unmatched to any gene: 9. CDR1 and CDR2 (germline): KGHSH, LQKENI. The CDR3 consists of 18 residues. Seattle patient enrollment occurred during active infection, with longitudinal follow-up thereafter. Method: immunoSEQ multiplex PCR; TCRdb's copy keeps in-frame clones and lacks some. The table includes 200,000 to 250,000 clones, roughly nine tenths detected once. This receptor was identified in a man aged 55-75 years with COVID-19, enrolled during active disease. The sequenced material came from peripheral blood. The V gene is TRBV18, the J gene TRBJ1-5; TRBD1 aligns across 9 bases. The CDR3 DNA reads TGTGCCAGCTCACCACCCGGACAGGGGCCGACATACAATCAGCCCCAGCATTTT. Translating gives CASSPPGQGPTYNQPQHF. Using reference TRBV18 and TRBJ1-5 for the parts outside the CDR3, the full variable domain is NAGVMQNPRHLVRRRGQEARLRCSPMKGHSHVYWYRQLPEEGLKFMVYLQKENIIDESGMPKERFSAEFPKEGPSILRIQQVVRGDSAAYFCASSPPGQGPTYNQPQHFGDGTRLSIL.